The 17 T cell receptor beta chains below come from one sample, sequenced in a study of T cell responses to AZD1222 COVID-19 vaccine. Data came from immunoSEQ multiplex PCR; TCRdb stores just in-frame clones and leaves some out. The table records under 200,000 clones, 92% of them present only once. The sample was peripheral blood, taken 28 days after the second AZD1222 dose. Receptor source: an adult who received the AZD1222 COVID-19 vaccine.

In this sample, this clone turned up a few times. The chain recombines TRBV18 with TRBJ2-7, with 7 bases matching TRBD1. This CDR3 has 15 amino acids. The ends lost 6 bases at V and 3 bases at J; junction bases unmatched: 11. The germline gives CDR1 KGHSH, CDR2 LQKENI. The CDR3 DNA follows: TGTGCCAGCTCCCGGGACAGAGTTATGAACTACGAGCAGTACTTC. It encodes CASSRDRVMNYEQYF.

V is TRBV10-3 and J is TRBJ2-7, with 8 bases lining up with TRBD1. Germline CDR1 and CDR2: ENHRY and SYGVKD. V lost 7 bases and J lost 2; bases outside the gene matches: 13. This CDR3 is built from 16 residues. Here the CDR3 DNA reads TGTGCCATCAACCCAACTGGGCAGGGGGCCCCCTACGAGCAGTACTTC. Translating gives CAINPTGQGAPYEQYF.

The chain is built from TRBV28 and TRBJ1-1, with D possibly being TRBD1 (6 bases). This CDR3 is built from 14 residues. Trimming took 4 bases from V and 3 from J, leaving 12 bases between them. The germline CDR1 and CDR2 sequences are MDHEN and SYDVKM. The CDR3 spells CASSSTGQYTEAFF. CDR3 nucleotides: TGTGCCAGCAGTTCCACAGGGCAGTACACTGAAGCTTTCTTT. Variable domain in full (rest from reference TRBV28 and TRBJ1-1): DVKVTQSSRYLVKRTGEKVFLECVQDMDHENMFWYRQDPGLGLRLIYFSYDVKMKEKGDIPEGYSVSREKKERFSLILESASTNQTSMYLCASSSTGQYTEAFFGQGTRLTVV.

This chain connects TRBV10-3 to TRBJ1-3; D is ambiguous. CDR3 length: 14 residues. Germline values: CDR1 ENHRY, CDR2 SYGVKD. Trimming stripped 0 bases from V and 2 bases from J, with 5 bases between. CDR3 sequence reads: CAISESWAGNTIYF. The DNA of the CDR3 is TGTGCCATCAGTGAGTCGTGGGCTGGAAACACCATATATTTT.

The V gene is TRBV5-6, the J gene TRBJ1-2; 7 bases match TRBD1. CDR1 and CDR2 (germline): SGHDT, YYEEEE. The trim removed 4 bases at V and 3 bases at J, leaving 6 bases unmatched. The CDR3 extends over 14 amino acids. The CDR3 loop reads CASSNPGQHYGYTF. CDR3 coding DNA: TGTGCCAGCAGCAACCCGGGACAGCACTATGGCTACACCTTC.

The rearrangement links TRBV12-3 or TRBV12-4 to TRBJ2-5; D gene ambiguous. The CDR3 runs to 12 residues. Trimming took off 5 bases at V and 5 bases at J, with 9 bases between the two ends. This chain's CDR3 is CASSREGETQYF. CDR3 coding DNA: TGTGCCAGCAGTAGGGAAGGGGAGACCCAGTACTTC.

The rearrangement links TRBV5-1 to TRBJ2-1; 8 nucleotides match TRBD1. The V segment lost 3 bases and the J segment 8 bases; nucleotides outside the gene matches: 13. This CDR3 contains 16 residues. The germline V gene encodes CDR1 SGHRS and CDR2 YFSETQ. The CDR3: CASSSPGQATQDEQFF. DNA of the CDR3: TGCGCCAGCAGCTCGCCGGGACAGGCGACGCAGGATGAGCAGTTCTTC.

This chain joins TRBV6-5 and TRBJ1-1; no clear D. Germline V gene data show CDR1 as MNHEY and CDR2 as SVGAGI. This CDR3 is 12 amino acids long. Trimming stripped 6 bases from V and 1 base from J, with 6 bases between. CDR3 in amino acids: CASRRPNTEAFF. The CDR3 nucleotides are TGTGCCAGCAGAAGGCCGAACACTGAAGCTTTCTTT.

The chain recombines TRBV10-2 with TRBJ1-1; no clear D. Between the trimmed V and J ends, which lost 5 bases and 6 bases, there was a span of 10 bases. The CDR3 covers 12 residues. CDR1 WSHSY and CDR2 SAAADI come from the germline V gene. The CDR3 sequence: CASSLGGAEAFF. DNA for the CDR3: TGCGCCAGCAGTCTGGGTGGGGCTGAAGCTTTCTTT.

The chain combines TRBV9 with TRBJ2-1; perhaps TRBD2 as D (7 bases). CDR1 SGDLS and CDR2 YYNGEE come from the germline V gene. This CDR3 is 18 amino acids long. V was clipped by 0 bases and J by 0 bases, with 16 bases between them. For the CDR3, the DNA is TGTGCCAGCAGCGTAGGAGGTAGGGGGGGAAGCTCCTACAATGAGCAGTTCTTC. Translated, it gives CASSVGGRGGSSYNEQFF.

In this sample, this clone turned up once. V gene TRBV15 combines with J gene TRBJ1-5, with D hard to call. The CDR3 loop spans 15 amino acids. Trimming pared 5 bases from V and 3 bases from J, leaving 14 bases between. CDR1 is LNHNV, CDR2 YYDKDF, per germline (reference sequence). The CDR3 is CATSVRGPSNQPQHF. DNA of the CDR3: TGTGCCACCAGCGTACGGGGTCCTTCCAATCAGCCCCAGCATTTT.

This chain links TRBV7-9 with TRBJ1-1, with 8 bases lining up with TRBD1. Looked up from germline, CDR1 is SEHNR and CDR2 is FQNEAQ (reference sequence). The CDR3 contains 15 residues. With V trimmed by 6 bases and J by 2 bases, 8 bases remained unmatched. The CDR3 loop reads CASRGGTGVNTEAFF. In DNA, the CDR3 is TGTGCCAGCAGAGGAGGGACAGGTGTAAACACTGAAGCTTTCTTT.

J is TRBJ2-1 and V is TRBV6-4; D remains unclear. This CDR3 comprises 15 residues. Trimming took 0 bases from V and 4 from J, leaving 10 bases between them. CDR1 and CDR2 from the germline V gene are MRHNA and SNTAGT. The CDR3 bases are TGTGCCAGCAGTGACTCCCCCGGCTATTACAATGAGCAGTTCTTC. It is translated as CASSDSPGYYNEQFF.

The chain links TRBV10-1 to TRBJ1-5; 9 nucleotides line up with TRBD1. V gave up 5 bases and J gave up 1 base; unmatched junction bases: 12. CDR3 length: 18 residues. In germline, CDR1 is WNHNN, CDR2 SYGVQD (reference sequence). The CDR3: CASSPRDRVSGSNQPQHF. CDR3 DNA sequence: TGCGCCAGCAGTCCCCGGGACAGGGTAAGCGGGAGCAATCAGCCCCAGCATTTT.

The gene calls are TRBV4-1 and TRBJ2-2; a weak D match, TRBD1 (6 bases). The V end lost 3 bases, the J end lost 0 bases, and 8 bases lay between the germline ends. Germline values: CDR1 MGHRA, CDR2 YSYEKL. This CDR3 contains 15 residues. The CDR3 coding sequence is TGCGCCAGCAGCCATGGGGGCGCGAACACCGGGGAGCTGTTTTTT. Its protein is CASSHGGANTGELFF.

V and J are TRBV5-8 and TRBJ1-2, with TRBD1 matching 10 bases. The CDR3 sequence is 13 residues long. V was pared by 2 bases and J by 6 bases, with 1 base of the junction left unmatched. The V gene's germline CDR1 is SGHTS and CDR2 YDEGEE. DNA of the CDR3: TGTGCCAGCAGCTTAGACAGGGGGCATGGCTACACCTTC. The encoded protein is CASSLDRGHGYTF.

V gene TRBV27 combines with J gene TRBJ2-3, with 7 bases aligning to TRBD1. Germline V CDR1 and CDR2: MNHEY, SMNVEV (reference sequence). The CDR3 contains 15 residues. V shed 4 bases and J 2 bases; nucleotides not matched to a gene: 6. The CDR3 reads CASSSGQINTDTQYF. The CDR3 nucleotides read TGTGCCAGCAGTTCGGGACAGATAAACACAGATACGCAGTATTTT.